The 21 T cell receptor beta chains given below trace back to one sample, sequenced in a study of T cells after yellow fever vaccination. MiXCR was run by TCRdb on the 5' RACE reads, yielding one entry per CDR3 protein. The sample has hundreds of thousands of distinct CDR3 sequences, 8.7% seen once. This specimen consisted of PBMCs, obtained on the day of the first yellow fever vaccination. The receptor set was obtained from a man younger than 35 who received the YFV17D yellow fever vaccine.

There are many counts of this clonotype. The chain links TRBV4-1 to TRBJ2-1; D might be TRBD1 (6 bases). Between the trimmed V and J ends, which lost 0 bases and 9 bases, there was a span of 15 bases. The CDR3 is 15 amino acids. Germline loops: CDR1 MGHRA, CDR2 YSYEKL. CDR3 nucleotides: TGCGCCAGCAGCCAAGATCCAACGACCAGGGGTGAGCAGTTCTTC. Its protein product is CASSQDPTTRGEQFF.

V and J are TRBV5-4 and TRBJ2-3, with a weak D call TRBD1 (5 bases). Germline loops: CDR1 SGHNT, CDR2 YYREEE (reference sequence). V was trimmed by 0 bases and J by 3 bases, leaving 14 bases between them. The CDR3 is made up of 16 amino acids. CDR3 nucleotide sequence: TGTGCCAGCAGCTTGGATCCAGGGTGGTCGACAGATACGCAGTATTTT. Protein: CASSLDPGWSTDTQYF.

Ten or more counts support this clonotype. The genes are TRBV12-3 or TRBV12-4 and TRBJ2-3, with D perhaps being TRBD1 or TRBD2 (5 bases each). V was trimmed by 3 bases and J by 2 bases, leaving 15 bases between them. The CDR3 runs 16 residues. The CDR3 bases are TGTGCCAGCAGTTTGAGGGACGGGGTATTCACAGATACGCAGTATTTT. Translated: CASSLRDGVFTDTQYF.

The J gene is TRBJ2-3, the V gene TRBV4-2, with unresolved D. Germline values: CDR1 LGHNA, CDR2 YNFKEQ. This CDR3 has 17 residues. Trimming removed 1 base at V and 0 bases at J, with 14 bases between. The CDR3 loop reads CASSQGIAHLSTDTQYF. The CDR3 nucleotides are TGTGCCAGCAGCCAAGGGATAGCACACTTAAGCACAGATACGCAGTATTTT.

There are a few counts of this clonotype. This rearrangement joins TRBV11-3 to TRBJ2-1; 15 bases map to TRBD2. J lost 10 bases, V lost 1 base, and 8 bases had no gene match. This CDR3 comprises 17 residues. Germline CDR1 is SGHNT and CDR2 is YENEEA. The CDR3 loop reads CASSLGEGTSGGYEQFF. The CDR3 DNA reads TGTGCCAGCAGCTTAGGGGAGGGGACTAGCGGGGGGTACGAGCAGTTCTTC.

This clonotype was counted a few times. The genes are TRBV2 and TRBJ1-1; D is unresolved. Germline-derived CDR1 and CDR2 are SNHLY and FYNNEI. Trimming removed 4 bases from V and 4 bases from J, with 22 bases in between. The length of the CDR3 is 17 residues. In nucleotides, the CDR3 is TGTGCCAGCAGTGTTAGTGCGGCACAGACCGTGCTCACTGAAGCTTTCTTT. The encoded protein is CASSVSAAQTVLTEAFF.

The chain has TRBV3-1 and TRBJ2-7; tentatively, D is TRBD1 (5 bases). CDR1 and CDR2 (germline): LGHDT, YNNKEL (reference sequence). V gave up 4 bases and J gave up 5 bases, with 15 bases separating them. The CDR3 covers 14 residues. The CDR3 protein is CASSPAQGLHEQYF. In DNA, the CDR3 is TGTGCCAGCAGCCCCGCGCAGGGTCTCCACGAGCAGTACTTC.

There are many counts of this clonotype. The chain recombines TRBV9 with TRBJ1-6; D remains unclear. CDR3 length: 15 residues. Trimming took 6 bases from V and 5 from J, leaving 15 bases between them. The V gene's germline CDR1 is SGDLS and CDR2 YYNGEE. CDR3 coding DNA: TGTGCCAGCAATTCCGGGGTGGGTGATAATTCACCCCTCCACTTT. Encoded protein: CASNSGVGDNSPLHF.

CDR3 protein: CASSLGGKRGLAGDTISYNEQFF. DNA of the CDR3: TGTGCCAGCAGCTTAGGCGGGAAGCGGGGACTAGCGGGCGACACTATCTCCTACAATGAGCAGTTCTTC. V and J are TRBV13 and TRBJ2-1; 12 bases align to TRBD2. J gave up 0 bases and V 0 bases, and 18 bases lay outside the gene matches. The CDR3 length is 23 residues. From germline, CDR1 is PRHDT and CDR2 FYEKMQ (reference sequence).

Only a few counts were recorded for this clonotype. CDR3 loop: CASKAGGIRGGDYGYTF. The CDR3 region has the DNA TGTGCCAGCAAGGCAGGGGGTATCCGCGGGGGTGACTATGGCTACACCTTC. The chain links TRBV27 to TRBJ1-2, with 7 bases lining up with TRBD1. The CDR3 consists of 17 residues. Per the germline V gene, CDR1 is MNHEY and CDR2 is SMNVEV (reference sequence). The V gene end was trimmed by 7 bases and the J gene end by 3 bases; junction bases not matched to a gene: 17.

The CDR3 loop is CASSLILAKAKNIQYF. CDR3 coding DNA: TGTGCCAGCAGTTTAATACTAGCCAAAGCCAAAAACATTCAGTACTTC. The chain couples TRBV28 to TRBJ2-4, with D possibly matching TRBD2 (6 bases). V gave up 2 bases and J gave up 0 bases, with 11 bases separating them. The length of the CDR3 is 16 residues. Per germline, CDR1 MDHEN and CDR2 SYDVKM.

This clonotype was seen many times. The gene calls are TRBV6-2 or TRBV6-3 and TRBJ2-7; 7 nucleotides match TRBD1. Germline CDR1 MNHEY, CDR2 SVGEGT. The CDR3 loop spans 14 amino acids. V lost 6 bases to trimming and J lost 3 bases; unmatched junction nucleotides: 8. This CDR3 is CASSTGQLSYEQYF. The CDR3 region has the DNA TGTGCCAGCAGCACGGGACAGCTGAGCTACGAGCAGTACTTC.

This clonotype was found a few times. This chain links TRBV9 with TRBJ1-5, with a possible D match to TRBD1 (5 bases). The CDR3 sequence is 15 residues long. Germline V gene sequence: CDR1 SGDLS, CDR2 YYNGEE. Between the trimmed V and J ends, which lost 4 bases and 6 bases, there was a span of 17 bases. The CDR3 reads CASSPGPSVGQPQHF. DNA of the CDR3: TGTGCCAGCAGCCCGGGACCCTCGGTAGGTCAGCCCCAGCATTTT. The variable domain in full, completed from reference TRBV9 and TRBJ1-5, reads DSGVTQTPKHLITATGQRVTLRCSPRSGDLSVYWYQQSLDQGLQFLIQYYNGEERAKGNILERFSAQQFPDLHSELNLSSLELGDSALYFCASSPGPSVGQPQHFGDGTRLSIL.

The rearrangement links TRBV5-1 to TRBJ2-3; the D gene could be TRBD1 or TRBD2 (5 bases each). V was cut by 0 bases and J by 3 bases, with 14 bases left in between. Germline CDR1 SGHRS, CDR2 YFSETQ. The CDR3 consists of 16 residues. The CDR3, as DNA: TGCGCCAGCAGCTTGGGCGATGGGGGAAGGACAGATACGCAGTATTTT. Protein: CASSLGDGGRTDTQYF.

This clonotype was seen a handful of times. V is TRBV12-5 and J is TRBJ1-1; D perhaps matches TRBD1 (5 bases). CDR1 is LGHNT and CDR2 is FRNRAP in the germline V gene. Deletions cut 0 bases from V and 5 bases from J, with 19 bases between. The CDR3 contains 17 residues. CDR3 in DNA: TGTGCTAGTGGTTTGGTACGTCCAGGGCCGGGAGGGACTGAAGCTTTCTTT. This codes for CASGLVRPGPGGTEAFF.

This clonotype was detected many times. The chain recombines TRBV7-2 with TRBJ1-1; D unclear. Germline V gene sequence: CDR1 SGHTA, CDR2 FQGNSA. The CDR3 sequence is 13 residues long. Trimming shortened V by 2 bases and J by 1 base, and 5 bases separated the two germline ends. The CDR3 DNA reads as TGTGCCAGCAGCTTACAGGAGAACACTGAAGCTTTCTTT. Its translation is CASSLQENTEAFF. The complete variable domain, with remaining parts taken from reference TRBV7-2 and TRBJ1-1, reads GAGVSQSPSNKVTEKGKDVELRCDPISGHTALYWYRQSLGQGLEFLIYFQGNSAPDKSGLPSDRFSAERTGGSVSTLTIQRTQQEDSAVYLCASSLQENTEAFFGQGTRLTVV.

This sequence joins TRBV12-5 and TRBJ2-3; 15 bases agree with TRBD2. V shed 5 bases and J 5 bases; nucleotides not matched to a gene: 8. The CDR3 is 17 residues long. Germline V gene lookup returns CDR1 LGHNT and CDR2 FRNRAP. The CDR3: CASGRTSGGAGVDTQYF. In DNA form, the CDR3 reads TGTGCTAGTGGTAGGACTAGCGGGGGGGCTGGGGTAGATACGCAGTATTTT.

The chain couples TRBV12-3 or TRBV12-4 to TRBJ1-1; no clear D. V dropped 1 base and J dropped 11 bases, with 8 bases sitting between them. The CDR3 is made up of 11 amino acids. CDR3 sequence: CASSLGSPAFF. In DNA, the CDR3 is TGTGCCAGCAGTTTAGGGTCCCCCGCTTTCTTT.

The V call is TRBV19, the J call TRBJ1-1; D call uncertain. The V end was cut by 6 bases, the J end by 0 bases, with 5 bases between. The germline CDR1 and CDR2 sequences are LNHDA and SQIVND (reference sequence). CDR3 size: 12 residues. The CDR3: CASREVNTEAFF. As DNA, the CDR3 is TGTGCCAGTAGGGAGGTGAACACTGAAGCTTTCTTT.

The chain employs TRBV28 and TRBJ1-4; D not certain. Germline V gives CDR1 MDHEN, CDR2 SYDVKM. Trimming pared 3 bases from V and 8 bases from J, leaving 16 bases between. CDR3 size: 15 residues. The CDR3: CASSFLPGLNEKLFF. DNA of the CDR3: TGTGCCAGCAGTTTCCTACCAGGACTAAACGAAAAACTGTTTTTT. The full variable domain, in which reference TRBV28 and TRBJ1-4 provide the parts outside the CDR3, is DVKVTQSSRYLVKRTGEKVFLECVQDMDHENMFWYRQDPGLGLRLIYFSYDVKMKEKGDIPEGYSVSREKKERFSLILESASTNQTSMYLCASSFLPGLNEKLFFGSGTQLSVL.

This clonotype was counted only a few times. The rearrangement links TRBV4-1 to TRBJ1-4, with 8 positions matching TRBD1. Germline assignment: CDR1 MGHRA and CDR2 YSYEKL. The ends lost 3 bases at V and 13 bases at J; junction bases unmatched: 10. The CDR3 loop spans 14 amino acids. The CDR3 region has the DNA TGCGCCAGCAGCCAGACGACAGGGGATGACTCACTGTTTTTT. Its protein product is CASSQTTGDDSLFF.